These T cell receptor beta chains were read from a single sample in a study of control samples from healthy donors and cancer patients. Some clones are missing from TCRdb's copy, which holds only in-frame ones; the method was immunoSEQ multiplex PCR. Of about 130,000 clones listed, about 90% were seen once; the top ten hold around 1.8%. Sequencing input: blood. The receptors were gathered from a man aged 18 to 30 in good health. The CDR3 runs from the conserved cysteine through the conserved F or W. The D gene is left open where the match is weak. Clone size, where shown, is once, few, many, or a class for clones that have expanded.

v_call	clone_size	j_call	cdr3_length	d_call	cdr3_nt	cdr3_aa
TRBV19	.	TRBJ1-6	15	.	TGTGCCAGTAGCCCCGGGACTACCTATAATTCACCCCTCCACTTT	CASSPGTTYNSPLHF
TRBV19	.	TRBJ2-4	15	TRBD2	TGTGCCAGTAGTAAGCGACTAGCAGAAACTAACATTCAGTACTTC	CASSKRLAETNIQYF
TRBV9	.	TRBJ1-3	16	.	TGTGCCAGCAGCGTAGGGGGCTTTGCCTCTGGAAACACCATATATTTT	CASSVGGFASGNTIYF
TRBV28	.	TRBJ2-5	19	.	TGTGCCAGCAGTTCCCTGGGGGAGTGGGCTCGGACCTACCAAGAGACCCAGTACTTC	CASSSLGEWARTYQETQYF
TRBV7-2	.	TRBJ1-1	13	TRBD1	TGTGCCAGCAGCAGTCAGGGGGGCACTGAAGCTTTCTTT	CASSSQGGTEAFF
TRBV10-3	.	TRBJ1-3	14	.	TGTGCCATCACTGTGGGGGGAGGAGGAAACACCATATATTTT	CAITVGGGGNTIYF
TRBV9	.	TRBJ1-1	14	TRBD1	TGTGCCAGCACCCCCGACAGGGTGGGCACTGAAGCTTTCTTT	CASTPDRVGTEAFF
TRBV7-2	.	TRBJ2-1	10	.	TGTGCCAGCAGCCTAGGCCGGCAGTTCTTC	CASSLGRQFF
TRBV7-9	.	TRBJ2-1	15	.	TGTGCCAGCAGCGTTCGGGTGAGCTCCTACAATGAGCAGTTCTTC	CASSVRVSSYNEQFF
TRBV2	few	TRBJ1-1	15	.	TGTGCCAGCAGTGGTTTTCTTGCGGCGAACACTGAAGCTTTCTTT	CASSGFLAANTEAFF
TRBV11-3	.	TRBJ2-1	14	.	TGTGCCAGCAGCTTAGGATCGGGAGTCAATGAGCAGTTCTTC	CASSLGSGVNEQFF
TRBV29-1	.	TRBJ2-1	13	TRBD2	TGCAGCTCGAGCGGGATCTCCTACAATGAGCAGTTCTTC	CSSSGISYNEQFF
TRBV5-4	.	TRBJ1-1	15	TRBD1	TGTGCCAGCAGCTTGATGGGACAGATGAACACTGAAGCTTTCTTT	CASSLMGQMNTEAFF
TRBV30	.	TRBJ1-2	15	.	TGTGCCTGGCGCTCCCGGGGCCGTCATCTTTATGGCTACACCTTC	CAWRSRGRHLYGYTF
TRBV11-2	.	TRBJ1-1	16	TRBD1	TGTGCCAGCAGTAAGACAGGGACCCTTCTGAGCACTGAAGCTTTCTTT	CASSKTGTLLSTEAFF
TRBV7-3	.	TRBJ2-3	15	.	TGTGCCAGCAGCCTACGCCAGGAGGTGTCAGATACGCAGTATTTT	CASSLRQEVSDTQYF
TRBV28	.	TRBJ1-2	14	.	TGTGCCAGCAATAGACGATCCTTCCCCTACGGCTACACCTTC	CASNRRSFPYGYTF
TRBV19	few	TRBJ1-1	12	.	TGTGCCAGCTGCGGAGGGTACACTGAAGCTTTCTTT	CASCGGYTEAFF
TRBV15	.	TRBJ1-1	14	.	TGTGCCACCAGCTCGGGAAGGTGGGACACTGAAGCTTTCTTT	CATSSGRWDTEAFF
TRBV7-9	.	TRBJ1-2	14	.	TGTGCCAGCAGCTTTCGGGGCGAACCTTGGGGCTACACCTTC	CASSFRGEPWGYTF
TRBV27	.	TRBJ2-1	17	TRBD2	TGTGCCAGCAGTTCCCCTAGCGGGAGGGCCTACTACAATGAGCAGTTCTTC	CASSSPSGRAYYNEQFF
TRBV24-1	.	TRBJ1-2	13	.	TGTGCCACCAGTGATTTGGTGGGAGGAGGCTACACCTTC	CATSDLVGGGYTF
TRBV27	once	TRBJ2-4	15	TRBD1	TGTGCCAGCAGTTCAGCCGGGACAGGCTTTGGCATTCAGTACTTC	CASSSAGTGFGIQYF
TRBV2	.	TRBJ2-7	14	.	TGTGCCAGCAGTGATCAGTGGGGAACCGACGAGCAGTACTTC	CASSDQWGTDEQYF
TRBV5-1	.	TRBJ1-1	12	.	TGCGCCAGCAGCACGGGAGGGGGGCAGGCTTTCTTT	CASSTGGGQAFF
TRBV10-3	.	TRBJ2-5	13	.	TGTGCCATCAGTGAGCACCATGGGGAGACCCAGTACTTC	CAISEHHGETQYF
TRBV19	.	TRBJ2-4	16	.	TGTGCCAGTAGTATACGTAGCGGTTGGGCCAAAAACATTCAGTACTTC	CASSIRSGWAKNIQYF
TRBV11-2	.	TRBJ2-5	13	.	TGTGCCAGCAGGGGGCCAGCACAAGAGACCCAGTACTTC	CASRGPAQETQYF
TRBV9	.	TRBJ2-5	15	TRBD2	TGTGCCAGCAGCGTAGTGTCTAGCGGGAGCCCCGTCCAGTACTTC	CASSVVSSGSPVQYF
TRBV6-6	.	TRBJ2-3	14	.	TGTGCCAGTGAAGATCCCGGACTCAGGGATACGCAGTATTTT	CASEDPGLRDTQYF
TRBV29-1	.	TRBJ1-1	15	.	TGCAGCGTTGGACGGGGGTTCAATTTGAACACTGAAGCTTTCTTT	CSVGRGFNLNTEAFF
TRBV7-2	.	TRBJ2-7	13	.	TGTGCCAGCGGGGTTTTCGGACCATGGGAGCAGTACTTC	CASGVFGPWEQYF
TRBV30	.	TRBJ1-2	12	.	TGTGCCTGGAGTCAGGGGAACTATGGCTACACCTTC	CAWSQGNYGYTF
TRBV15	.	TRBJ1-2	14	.	TGTGCCACCAGTAGGGACGGAACTAACTATGGCTACACCTTC	CATSRDGTNYGYTF